This T cell receptor (beta chain) was identified during a study of blood T cell repertoires in COVID-19. Study details: Specimens from acute and convalescent COVID-19 originated in the United States, Italy and Spain. The cDNA or gDNA used as material had been derived from T cells, B-cell-depleted T cells, or PBMCs.

Here immunoSEQ multiplex PCR was the method, and the copy in TCRdb shows in-frame clones only, minus some. The sample shows roughly 250,000 clones, roughly 84% of them seen only once. Trimming took 6 bases from V and 5 from J; bases not matched to a gene: 7. The germline V gene has CDR1 LNHDA and CDR2 SQIVND (reference sequence). The CDR3 runs to 15 residues. This chain connects TRBV19 to TRBJ2-2; 9 bases agree with TRBD1. The sample taken for sequencing was peripheral blood. The receptor was isolated from a woman aged 35 to 49 who had recovered from COVID-19. The CDR3, as DNA: TGTGCCAGTAGCCGAACAGGGGGCAAAACCGGGGAGCTGTTTTTT. The encoded protein is CASSRTGGKTGELFF.